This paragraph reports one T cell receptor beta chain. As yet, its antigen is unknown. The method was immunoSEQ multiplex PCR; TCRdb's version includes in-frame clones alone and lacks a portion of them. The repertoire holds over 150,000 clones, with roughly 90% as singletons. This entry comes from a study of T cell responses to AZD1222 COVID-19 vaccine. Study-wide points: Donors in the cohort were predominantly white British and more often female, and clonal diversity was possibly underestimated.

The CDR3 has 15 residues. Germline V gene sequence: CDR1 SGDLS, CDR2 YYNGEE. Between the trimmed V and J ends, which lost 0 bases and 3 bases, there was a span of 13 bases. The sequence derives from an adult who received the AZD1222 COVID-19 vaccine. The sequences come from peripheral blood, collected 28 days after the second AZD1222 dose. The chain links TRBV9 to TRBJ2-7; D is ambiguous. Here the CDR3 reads CASSVGTEIRYEQYF. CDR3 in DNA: TGTGCCAGCAGCGTAGGAACAGAGATACGCTACGAGCAGTACTTC.